A single sample gave rise to the 5 T cell receptor beta chains below, sequenced in a study of CD8 T cells in Susac syndrome. After extraction with the RNeasy kit, about 0.5 to 1 ug of the RNA was reverse transcribed using random hexamers. MiXCR, applied by TCRdb to the immunoSEQ multiplex PCR reads, yields one record per CDR3 protein. The repertoire includes about 300,000 distinct CDR3 sequences, approximately 90% of them detected once, and approximately 0.18% sits in the top ten. The sample was CD8+ T cells from PBMCs. These TCRs come from a human donor with multiple sclerosis.

This clonotype appeared a single time. The chain recombines TRBV7-9 with TRBJ1-1; TRBD1 is a possible D gene (5 bases). Trimming left V 6 bases short and J 6 bases short, with 11 bases between. CDR1 SEHNR and CDR2 FQNEAQ come from the germline V gene (reference sequence). The CDR3 runs to 12 residues. CDR3 coding DNA: TGTGCCAGCAGGAAAAGGGGACCTGAAGCTTTCTTT. It is translated as CASRKRGPEAFF. The whole variable domain, filled in from reference TRBV7-9 and TRBJ1-1, reads DTGVSQNPRHKITKRGQNVTFRCDPISEHNRLYWYRQTLGQGPEFLTYFQNEAQLEKSRLLSDRFSAERPKGSFSTLEIQRTEQGDSAMYLCASRKRGPEAFFGQGTRLTVV.

The chain couples TRBV6-2 or TRBV6-3 to TRBJ1-5, with a possible D match to TRBD1 (5 bases). V lost 6 bases and J lost 6, with 15 bases in between. This CDR3 has 14 amino acids. From germline, CDR1 is MNHEY and CDR2 SVGEGT. CDR3 DNA: TGTGCCAGCAGCTGGGGAAGGGACGGTCAGCCCCAGCATTTT. Residues: CASSWGRDGQPQHF.

The chain uses TRBV3-1 and TRBJ2-7, with 8 positions matching TRBD2. CDR1 is LGHDT, CDR2 YNNKEL, per germline (reference sequence). CDR3 length: 19 amino acids. With V trimmed by 3 bases and J by 3 bases, 19 bases remained unmatched. Here the CDR3 DNA reads TGTGCCAGCAGCCAGCAAGGGACTAGAGTTTTCTCTTTCAACTACGAGCAGTACTTC. It is translated as CASSQQGTRVFSFNYEQYF.

This sequence joins TRBV20-1 and TRBJ1-1; TRBD1 matches 7 bases. The germline V gene has CDR1 DFQATT and CDR2 SNEGSKA (reference sequence). The CDR3 sequence is 19 residues long. V was pared by 5 bases and J by 0 bases, with 21 bases of the junction left unmatched. The CDR3 bases are TGCAGTGCTGCTACTCCGGGGGACAGAGAACTTCGGATGAACACTGAAGCTTTCTTT. Its protein product is CSAATPGDRELRMNTEAFF.

The chain couples TRBV11-2 to TRBJ1-1, with TRBD1 matching over 8 bases. CDR3 length: 15 amino acids. Germline V CDR1 and CDR2: SGHAT, FQNNGV. J lost 3 bases, V lost 5 bases, and 8 bases had no gene match. CDR3 protein: CASSPAGGQDTEAFF. The DNA for the CDR3 is TGTGCCAGCAGCCCAGCTGGGGGACAGGACACTGAAGCTTTCTTT.